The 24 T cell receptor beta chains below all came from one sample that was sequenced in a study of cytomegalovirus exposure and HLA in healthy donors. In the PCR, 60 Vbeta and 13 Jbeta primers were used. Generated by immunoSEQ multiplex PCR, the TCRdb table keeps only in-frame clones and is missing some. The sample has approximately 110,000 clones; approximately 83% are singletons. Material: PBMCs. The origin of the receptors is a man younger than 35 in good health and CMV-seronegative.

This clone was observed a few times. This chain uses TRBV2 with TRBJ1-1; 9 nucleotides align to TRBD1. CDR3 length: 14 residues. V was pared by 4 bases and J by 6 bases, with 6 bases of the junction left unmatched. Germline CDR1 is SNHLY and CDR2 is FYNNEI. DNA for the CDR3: TGTGCCAGCAGTGGCGACAGGGGGATCGCTGAAGCTTTCTTT. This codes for CASSGDRGIAEAFF.

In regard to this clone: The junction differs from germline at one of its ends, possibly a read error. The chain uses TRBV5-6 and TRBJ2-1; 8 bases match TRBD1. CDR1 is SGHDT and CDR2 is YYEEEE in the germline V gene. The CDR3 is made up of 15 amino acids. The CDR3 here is CAGSSGTGHYNEQFF. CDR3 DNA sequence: TGTGCCGGCAGCTCTGGGACAGGACACTACAATGAGCAGTTCTTC.

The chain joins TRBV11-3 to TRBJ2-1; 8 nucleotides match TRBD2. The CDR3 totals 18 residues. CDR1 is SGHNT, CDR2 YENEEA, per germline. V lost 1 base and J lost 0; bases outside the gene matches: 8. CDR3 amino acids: CASSLGLAGSSSYNEQFF. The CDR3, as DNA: TGTGCCAGCAGCTTAGGGCTAGCGGGCTCCAGCTCCTACAATGAGCAGTTCTTC.

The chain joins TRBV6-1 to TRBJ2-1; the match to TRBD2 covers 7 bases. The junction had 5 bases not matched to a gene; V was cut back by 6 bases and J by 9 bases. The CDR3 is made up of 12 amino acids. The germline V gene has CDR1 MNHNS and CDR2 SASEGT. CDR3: CASRWTRGEQFF. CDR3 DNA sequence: TGTGCCAGCAGGTGGACTAGAGGTGAGCAGTTCTTC.

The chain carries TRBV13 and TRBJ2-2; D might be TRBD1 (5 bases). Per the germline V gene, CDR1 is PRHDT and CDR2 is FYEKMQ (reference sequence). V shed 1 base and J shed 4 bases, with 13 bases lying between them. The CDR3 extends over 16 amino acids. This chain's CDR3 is CASSLEMGPGTGELFF. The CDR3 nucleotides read TGTGCCAGCAGCTTAGAAATGGGGCCGGGCACCGGGGAGCTGTTTTTT.

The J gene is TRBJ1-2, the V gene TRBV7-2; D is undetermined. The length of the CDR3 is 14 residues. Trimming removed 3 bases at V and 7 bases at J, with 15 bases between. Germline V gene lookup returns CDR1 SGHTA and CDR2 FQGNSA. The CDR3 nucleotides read TGTGCCAGCAGCTTCGTGGTCCCCCGCGGTGGCTACACCTTC. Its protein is CASSFVVPRGGYTF.

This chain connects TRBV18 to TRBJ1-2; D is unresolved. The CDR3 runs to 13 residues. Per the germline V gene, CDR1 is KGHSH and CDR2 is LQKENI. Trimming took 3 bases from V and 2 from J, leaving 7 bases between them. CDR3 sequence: CASSPDKNYGYTF. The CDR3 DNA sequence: TGTGCCAGCTCACCCGACAAGAACTATGGCTACACCTTC. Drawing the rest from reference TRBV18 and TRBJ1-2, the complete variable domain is NAGVMQNPRHLVRRRGQEARLRCSPMKGHSHVYWYRQLPEEGLKFMVYLQKENIIDESGMPKERFSAEFPKEGPSILRIQQVVRGDSAAYFCASSPDKNYGYTFGSGTRLTVV.

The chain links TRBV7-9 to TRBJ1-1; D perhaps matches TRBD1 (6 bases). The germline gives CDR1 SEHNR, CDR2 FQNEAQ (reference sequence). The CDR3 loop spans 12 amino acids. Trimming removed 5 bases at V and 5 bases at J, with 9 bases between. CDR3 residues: CASSPDSTEAFF. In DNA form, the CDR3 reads TGTGCCAGCAGCCCGGACAGTACTGAAGCTTTCTTT.

This CDR3 reads CASSVGTGTYEQYF. CDR3 DNA sequence: TGTGCCAGCAGCGTAGGAACAGGGACCTACGAGCAGTACTTC. The chain couples TRBV9 to TRBJ2-7; perhaps TRBD1 as D (6 bases). Trimming removed 0 bases from V and 2 bases from J, with 9 bases in between. The CDR3 contains 14 residues. Germline V gene sequence: CDR1 SGDLS, CDR2 YYNGEE.

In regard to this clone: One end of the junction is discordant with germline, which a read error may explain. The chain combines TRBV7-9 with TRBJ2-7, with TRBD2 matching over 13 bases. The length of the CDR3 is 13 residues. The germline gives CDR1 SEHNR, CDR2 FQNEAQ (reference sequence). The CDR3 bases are TGTTCCAGCAGCTTGGGACTAGCGGGGTCTCAGTACTTC. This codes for CSSSLGLAGSQYF.

CDR3 amino acids: CASSDRNRAEKLFF. The CDR3 region has the DNA TGTGCCAGCAGTGATCGTAACAGGGCTGAAAAACTGTTTTTT. V usage is TRBV25-1 and J usage is TRBJ1-4, with a tentative D call TRBD1 (6 bases). Looked up from germline, CDR1 is MGHDK and CDR2 is SYGVNS. The V end was cut by 3 bases, the J end by 7 bases, with 12 bases between. This CDR3 is 14 amino acids long.

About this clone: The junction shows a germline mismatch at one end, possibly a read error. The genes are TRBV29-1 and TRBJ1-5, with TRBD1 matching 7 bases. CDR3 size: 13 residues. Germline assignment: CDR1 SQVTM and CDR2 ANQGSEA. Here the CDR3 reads CSVEDREGQPQHF. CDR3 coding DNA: TGCAGCGTCGAAGACAGGGAGGGGCAGCCCCAGCATTTT.

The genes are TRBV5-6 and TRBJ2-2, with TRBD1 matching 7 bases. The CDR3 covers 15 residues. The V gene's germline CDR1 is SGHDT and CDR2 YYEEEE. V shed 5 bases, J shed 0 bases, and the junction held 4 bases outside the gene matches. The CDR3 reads CASSKTGTNTGELFF. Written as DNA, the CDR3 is TGTGCCAGCAGTAAGACAGGGACGAACACCGGGGAGCTGTTTTTT. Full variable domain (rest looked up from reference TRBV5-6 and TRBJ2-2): DAGVTQSPTHLIKTRGQQVTLRCSPKSGHDTVSWYQQALGQGPQFIFQYYEEEERQRGNFPDRFSGHQFPNYSSELNVNALLLGDSALYLCASSKTGTNTGELFFGEGSRLTVL.

CDR3 sequence (DNA): TGTGCCAGCAGCCCGGGGACTTACTACGAGCAGTACTTC. It encodes CASSPGTYYEQYF. V gene TRBV5-6 combines with J gene TRBJ2-5; a weak D match, TRBD2 (6 bases). The J call could be wrong; TRBJ2-7 is a better fit for the DNA end. The CDR3 is 13 amino acids. CDR1 is SGHDT, CDR2 YYEEEE, per germline.

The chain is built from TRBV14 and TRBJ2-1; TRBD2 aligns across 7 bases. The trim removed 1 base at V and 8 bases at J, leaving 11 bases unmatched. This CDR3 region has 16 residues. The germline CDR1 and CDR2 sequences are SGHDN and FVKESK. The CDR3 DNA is TGTGCCAGCAGCCAAGCTGGGCTAGCGGCGATCCATGAGCAGTTCTTC. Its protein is CASSQAGLAAIHEQFF.

The CDR3 DNA reads TGCGCCAGCAGCTTCGGGAGGGCAACTAATGAAAAACTGTTTTTT. Protein sequence: CASSFGRATNEKLFF. The chain has TRBV5-1 and TRBJ1-4, with D unresolved. The V gene's germline CDR1 is SGHRS and CDR2 YFSETQ. CDR3 length: 15 residues. The V and J ends lost 2 bases and 0 bases respectively, with 8 bases between them.

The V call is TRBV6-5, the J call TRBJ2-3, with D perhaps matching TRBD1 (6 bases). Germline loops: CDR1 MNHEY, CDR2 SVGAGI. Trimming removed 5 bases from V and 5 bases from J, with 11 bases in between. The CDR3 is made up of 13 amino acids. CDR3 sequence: CASSNRALDTQYF. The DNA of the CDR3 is TGTGCCAGCAGTAACAGGGCCCTAGATACGCAGTATTTT.

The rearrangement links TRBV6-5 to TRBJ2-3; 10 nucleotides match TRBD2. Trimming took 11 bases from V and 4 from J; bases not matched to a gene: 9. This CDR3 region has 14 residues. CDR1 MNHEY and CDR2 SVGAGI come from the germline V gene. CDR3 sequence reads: CAGWGLASPDTQYF. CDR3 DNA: TGTGCCGGTTGGGGACTAGCGTCTCCAGATACGCAGTATTTT.

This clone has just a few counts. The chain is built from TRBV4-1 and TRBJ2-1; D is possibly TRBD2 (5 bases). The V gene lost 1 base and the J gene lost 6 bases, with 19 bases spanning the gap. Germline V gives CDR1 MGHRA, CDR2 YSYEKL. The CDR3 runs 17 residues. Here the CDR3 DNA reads TGCGCCAGCAGCCAAGCCCCCGTCGGAGGATCCCTCAATGAGCAGTTCTTC. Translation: CASSQAPVGGSLNEQFF.

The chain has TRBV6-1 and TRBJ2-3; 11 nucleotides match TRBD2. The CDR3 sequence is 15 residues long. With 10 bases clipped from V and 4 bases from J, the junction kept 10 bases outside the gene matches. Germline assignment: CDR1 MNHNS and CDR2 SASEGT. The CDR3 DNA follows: TGTGCCAACTCTTTAGCGGGAGGGCCATCAGATACGCAGTATTTT. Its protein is CANSLAGGPSDTQYF.

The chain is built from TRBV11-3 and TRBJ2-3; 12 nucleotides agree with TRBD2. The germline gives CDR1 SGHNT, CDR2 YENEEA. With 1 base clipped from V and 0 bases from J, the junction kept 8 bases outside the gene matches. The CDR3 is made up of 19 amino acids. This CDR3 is CASSLALGLAGGSTDTQYF. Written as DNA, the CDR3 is TGTGCCAGCAGCTTAGCCTTAGGGCTAGCGGGAGGGAGCACAGATACGCAGTATTTT. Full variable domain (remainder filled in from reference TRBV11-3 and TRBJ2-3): EAGVVQSPRYKIIEKKQPVAFWCNPISGHNTLYWYLQNLGQGPELLIRYENEEAVDDSQLPKDRFSAERLKGVDSTLKIQPAELGDSAVYLCASSLALGLAGGSTDTQYFGPGTRLTVL.

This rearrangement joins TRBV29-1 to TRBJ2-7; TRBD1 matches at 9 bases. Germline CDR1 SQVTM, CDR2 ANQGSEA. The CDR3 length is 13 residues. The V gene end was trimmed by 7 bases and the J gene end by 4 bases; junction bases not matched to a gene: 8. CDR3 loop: CSADTGQGYEQYF. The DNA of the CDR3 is TGCAGCGCGGATACGGGACAGGGTTACGAGCAGTACTTC.

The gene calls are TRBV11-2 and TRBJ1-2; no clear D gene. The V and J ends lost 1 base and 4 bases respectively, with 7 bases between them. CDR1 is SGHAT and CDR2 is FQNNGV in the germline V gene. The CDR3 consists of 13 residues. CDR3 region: CASSLGQVYGYTF. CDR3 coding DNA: TGTGCCAGCAGCTTAGGTCAGGTCTATGGCTACACCTTC.

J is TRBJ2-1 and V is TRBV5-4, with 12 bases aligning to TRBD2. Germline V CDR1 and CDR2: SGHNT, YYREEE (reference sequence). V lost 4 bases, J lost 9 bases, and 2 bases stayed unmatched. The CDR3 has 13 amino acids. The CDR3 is CASSLGLAGEQFF. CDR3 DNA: TGTGCCAGCAGCCTGGGACTAGCGGGTGAGCAGTTCTTC.